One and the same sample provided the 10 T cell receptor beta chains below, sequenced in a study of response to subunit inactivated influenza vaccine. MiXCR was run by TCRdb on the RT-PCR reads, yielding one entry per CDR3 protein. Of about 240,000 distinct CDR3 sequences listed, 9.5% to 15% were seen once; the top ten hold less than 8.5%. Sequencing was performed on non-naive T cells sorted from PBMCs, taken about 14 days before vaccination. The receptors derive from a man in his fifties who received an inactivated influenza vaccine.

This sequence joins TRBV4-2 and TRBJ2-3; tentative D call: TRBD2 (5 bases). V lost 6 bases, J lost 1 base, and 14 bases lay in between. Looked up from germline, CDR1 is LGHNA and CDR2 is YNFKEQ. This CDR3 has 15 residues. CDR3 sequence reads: CASRPTGIGTDTQYF. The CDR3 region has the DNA TGTGCCAGCAGACCTACCGGGATCGGCACAGATACGCAGTATTTT.

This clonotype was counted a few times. The CDR3 DNA is TGTGCCAGCAGTGAGAGACCCGCCACCTACAATGAGCAGTTCTTC. Protein: CASSERPATYNEQFF. The rearrangement uses TRBV2 and TRBJ2-1, with D unresolved. Trimming took 3 bases from V and 2 from J, leaving 11 bases between them. Looked up from germline, CDR1 is SNHLY and CDR2 is FYNNEI. The CDR3 covers 15 residues.

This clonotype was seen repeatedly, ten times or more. CDR3 nucleotide sequence: TGCAGCGTTGCTGAGACAGGGGGCATCTATGGCTACACCTTC. Amino acids: CSVAETGGIYGYTF. The chain couples TRBV29-1 to TRBJ1-2, with 10 bases lining up with TRBD1. Germline lookup yields CDR1 SQVTM and CDR2 ANQGSEA. V gave up 4 bases and J gave up 4 bases; unmatched junction bases: 6. This CDR3 has 14 amino acids.

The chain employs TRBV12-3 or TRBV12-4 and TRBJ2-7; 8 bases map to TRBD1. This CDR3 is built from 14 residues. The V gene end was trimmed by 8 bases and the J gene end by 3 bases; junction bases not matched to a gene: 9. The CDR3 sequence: CASATGTGLYEQYF. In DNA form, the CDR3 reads TGTGCCAGCGCTACCGGGACAGGCCTCTACGAGCAGTACTTC.

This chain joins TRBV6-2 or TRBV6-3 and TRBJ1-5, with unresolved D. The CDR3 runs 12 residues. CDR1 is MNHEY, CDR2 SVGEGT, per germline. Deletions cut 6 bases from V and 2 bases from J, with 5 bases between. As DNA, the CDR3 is TGTGCCAGCAGGATGCGCAATCAGCCCCAGCATTTT. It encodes CASRMRNQPQHF.

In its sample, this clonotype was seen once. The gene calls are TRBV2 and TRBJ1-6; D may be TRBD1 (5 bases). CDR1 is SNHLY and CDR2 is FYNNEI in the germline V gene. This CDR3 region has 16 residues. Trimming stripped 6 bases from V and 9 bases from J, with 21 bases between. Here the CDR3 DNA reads TGTGCCAGCAGACTCTCTTGGGGGACCCTGGGTTCACCCCTCCACTTT. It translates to CASRLSWGTLGSPLHF.

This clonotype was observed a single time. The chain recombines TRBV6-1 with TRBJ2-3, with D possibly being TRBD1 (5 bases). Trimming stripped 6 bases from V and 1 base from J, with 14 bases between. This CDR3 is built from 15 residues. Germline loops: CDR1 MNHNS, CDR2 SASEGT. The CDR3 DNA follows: TGTGCCAGCAGGACCCGGATAGGGGGCACAGATACGCAGTATTTT. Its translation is CASRTRIGGTDTQYF.

DNA of the CDR3: TGTGCCAGCAGCTTACAGGGTGGACTAGCGGGAGGCGGGTACAATGAGCAGTTCTTC. Protein: CASSLQGGLAGGGYNEQFF. This rearrangement joins TRBV12-3 or TRBV12-4 to TRBJ2-1; 14 positions agree with TRBD2. The V gene end was trimmed by 6 bases and the J gene end by 4 bases; junction bases not matched to a gene: 14. The CDR3 length is 19 residues.

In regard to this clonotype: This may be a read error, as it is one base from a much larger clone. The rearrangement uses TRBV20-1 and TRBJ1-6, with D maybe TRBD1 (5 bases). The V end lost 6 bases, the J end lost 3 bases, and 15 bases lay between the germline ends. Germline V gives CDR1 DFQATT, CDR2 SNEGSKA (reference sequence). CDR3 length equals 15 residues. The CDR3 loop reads CSAMPGTIYNSPLHF. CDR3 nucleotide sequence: TGCAGTGCCATGCCCGGGACGATCTATAATTCACCCCTCCACTTT.

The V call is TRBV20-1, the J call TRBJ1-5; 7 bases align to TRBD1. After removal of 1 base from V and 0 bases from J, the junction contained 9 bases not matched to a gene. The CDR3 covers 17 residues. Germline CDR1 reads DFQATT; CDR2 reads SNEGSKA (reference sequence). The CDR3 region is CSARGVSRGYSNQPQHF. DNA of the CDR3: TGCAGTGCTAGAGGGGTAAGCAGGGGGTATAGCAATCAGCCCCAGCATTTT.